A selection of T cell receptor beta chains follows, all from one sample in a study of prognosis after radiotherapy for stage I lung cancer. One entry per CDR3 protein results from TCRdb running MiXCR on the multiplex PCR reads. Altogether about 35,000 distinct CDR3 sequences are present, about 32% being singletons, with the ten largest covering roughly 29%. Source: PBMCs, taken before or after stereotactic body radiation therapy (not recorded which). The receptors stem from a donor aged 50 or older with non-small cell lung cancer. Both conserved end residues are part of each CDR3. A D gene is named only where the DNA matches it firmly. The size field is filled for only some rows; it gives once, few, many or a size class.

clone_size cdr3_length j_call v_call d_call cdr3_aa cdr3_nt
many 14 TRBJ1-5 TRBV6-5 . CASSSRESNQPQHF TGTGCCAGCAGTTCCAGGGAGAGCAATCAGCCCCAGCATTTT
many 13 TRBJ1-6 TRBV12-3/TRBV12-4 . CASSLASNSPLHF TGTGCCAGCAGTTTGGCCTCTAATTCACCCCTCCACTTT
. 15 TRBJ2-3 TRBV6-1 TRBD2 CASTPGLAASDTQYF TGTGCCAGCACCCCGGGACTAGCGGCGTCAGATACGCAGTATTTT
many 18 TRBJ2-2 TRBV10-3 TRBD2 CAISDPQRLAGGYGELFF TGTGCCATCAGTGACCCTCAACGGCTAGCGGGGGGTTACGGGGAGCTGTTTTTT
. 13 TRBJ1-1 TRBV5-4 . CASSNRDDFEAFF TGTGCCAGCAGCAACCGGGACGACTTTGAAGCTTTCTTT
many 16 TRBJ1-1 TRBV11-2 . CASNPRDGRDRAEAFF TGTGCCAGCAATCCCAGGGACGGCAGGGATCGCGCTGAAGCTTTCTTT
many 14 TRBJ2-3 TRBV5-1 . CASSRRTGGDTQYF TGCGCCAGCAGCCGCCGTACGGGTGGAGATACGCAGTATTTT
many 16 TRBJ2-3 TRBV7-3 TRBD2 CASSRLAGTTRDTQYF TGTGCCAGCAGCCGACTAGCGGGGACCACAAGGGATACGCAGTATTTT
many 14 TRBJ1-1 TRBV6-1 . CASRPRGLDTEAFF TGTGCCAGCAGACCCAGGGGTCTGGACACTGAAGCTTTCTTT
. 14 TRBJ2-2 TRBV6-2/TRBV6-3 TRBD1 CASSRTGIAGELFF TGTGCCAGCTCAAGGACAGGGATTGCCGGGGAGCTGTTTTTT
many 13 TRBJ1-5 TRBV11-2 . CASSLGQSQPQHF TGTGCCAGCAGCTTAGGACAGAGTCAGCCCCAGCATTTT
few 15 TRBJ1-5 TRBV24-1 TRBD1 CATSGAGGPNQPQHF TGTGCCACCAGTGGGGCAGGGGGCCCAAATCAGCCCCAGCATTTT
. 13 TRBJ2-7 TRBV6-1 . CATVLPRGYEQYF TGTGCCACCGTTTTACCTCGGGGGTACGAGCAGTACTTC
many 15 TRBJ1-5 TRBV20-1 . CSASRGGYSNQPQHF TGCAGTGCTAGTCGGGGAGGGTATAGCAATCAGCCCCAGCATTTT
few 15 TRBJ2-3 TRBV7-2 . CASSLENTGRFTQYF TGTGCCAGCAGCTTAGAGAATACGGGGAGGTTTACGCAGTATTTT
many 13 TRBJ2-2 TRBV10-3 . CAIMFENTGELFF TGTGCCATCATGTTTGAGAACACCGGGGAGCTGTTTTTT
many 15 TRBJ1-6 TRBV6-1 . CASSLRQASGSPLHF TGTGCCAGCAGCCTCCGACAGGCCTCCGGCTCACCCCTCCACTTT
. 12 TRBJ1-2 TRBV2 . CASRRASGGYTF TGTGCCAGCAGACGCGCCTCGGGTGGCTACACCTTC
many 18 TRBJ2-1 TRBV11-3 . CASSLGGGGQGPGNEQFF TGTGCCAGCAGCCTAGGGGGGGGAGGGCAGGGTCCGGGGAATGAGCAGTTCTTC
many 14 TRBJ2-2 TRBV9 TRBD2 CASSRMRETGELFF TGTGCCAGCAGTCGAATGCGGGAGACCGGGGAGCTGTTTTTT
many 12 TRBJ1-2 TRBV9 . CASSVDNDGYTF TGTGCCAGCAGCGTAGATAACGATGGCTACACCTTC
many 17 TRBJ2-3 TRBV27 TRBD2 CASSPGVSGGTTDTQYF TGTGCCAGCAGTCCAGGGGTTAGCGGGGGAACCACAGATACGCAGTATTTT
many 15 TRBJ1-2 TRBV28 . CASSPYKSTNYGYTF TGTGCCAGCAGTCCCTACAAGTCTACTAACTATGGCTACACCTTC
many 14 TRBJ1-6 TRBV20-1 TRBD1 CSARGQGVGSPLHF TGCAGTGCTAGAGGCCAGGGGGTGGGTTCACCCCTCCACTTT
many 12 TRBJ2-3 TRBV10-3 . CAIRGATDTQYF TGTGCCATCCGGGGGGCCACAGATACGCAGTATTTT
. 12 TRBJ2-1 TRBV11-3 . CASSPLGLEQFF TGTGCCAGCAGCCCCCTGGGACTTGAGCAGTTCTTC
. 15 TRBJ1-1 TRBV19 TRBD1 CASRRTGQGNTEAFF TGTGCCAGTAGGAGGACGGGACAGGGGAACACTGAAGCTTTCTTT
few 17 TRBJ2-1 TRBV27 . CASSFSAGNPVYNEQFF TGTGCCAGCAGTTTCTCCGCGGGGAACCCGGTCTACAATGAGCAGTTCTTC
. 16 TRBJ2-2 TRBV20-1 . CGARGEGSWMPGELFF TGCGGTGCTAGAGGGGAAGGGAGTTGGATGCCCGGGGAGCTGTTTTTT
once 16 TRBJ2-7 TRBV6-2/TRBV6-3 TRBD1 CASSRVPGQMLYDQYF TGTGCCAGCAGCCGAGTCCCGGGACAGATGTTATACGATCAGTACTTC
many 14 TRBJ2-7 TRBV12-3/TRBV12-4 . CASSPQTGSYEQYF TGTGCCAGCAGCCCGCAGACTGGCTCCTACGAGCAGTACTTC
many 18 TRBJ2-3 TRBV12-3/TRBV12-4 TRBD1 CASSRDLGQGYGTDTQYF TGTGCCAGCAGTAGGGACTTAGGACAGGGTTACGGCACAGATACGCAGTATTTT
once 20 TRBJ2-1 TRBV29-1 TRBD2 CSVEGLGVASGGAGYDEQFF TGCAGCGTTGAAGGCCTCGGGGTTGCTAGCGGGGGGGCCGGGTATGATGAGCAGTTCTTC
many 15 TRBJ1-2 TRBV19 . CASALLRGGTYGYTF TGTGCCAGTGCCCTACTAAGGGGTGGTACCTATGGCTACACCTTC
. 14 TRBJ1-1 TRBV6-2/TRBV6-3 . CASIYRVDRTEAFF TGTGCCAGTATTTACCGGGTAGATCGGACTGAAGCTTTCTTT
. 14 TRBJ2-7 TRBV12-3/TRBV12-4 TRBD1 CASSPGQGNDEQYF TGTGCCAGCAGCCCGGGACAGGGAAACGACGAGCAGTACTTC
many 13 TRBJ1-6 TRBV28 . CASSLSGRSPLHF TGTGCCAGCAGTTTATCTGGGCGGTCACCCCTCCACTTT
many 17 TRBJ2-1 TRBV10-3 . CAISGGEIGGAGNEQFF TGTGCCATCAGTGGGGGGGAAATTGGGGGGGCAGGCAATGAGCAGTTCTTC
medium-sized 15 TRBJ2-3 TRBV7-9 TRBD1 CASSLDRGPTDTQYF TGTGCCAGCAGCCTGGACAGGGGTCCCACAGATACGCAGTATTTT
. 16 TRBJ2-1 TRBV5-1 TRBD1 CTSSPERGTGGNGQFF TGCACCAGCAGCCCGGAACGCGGGACAGGGGGCAATGGGCAGTTCTTC
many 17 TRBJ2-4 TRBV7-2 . CASSSRPQGGAKNIQYF TGTGCCAGCAGCTCACGTCCACAGGGGGGGGCCAAAAACATTCAGTACTTC